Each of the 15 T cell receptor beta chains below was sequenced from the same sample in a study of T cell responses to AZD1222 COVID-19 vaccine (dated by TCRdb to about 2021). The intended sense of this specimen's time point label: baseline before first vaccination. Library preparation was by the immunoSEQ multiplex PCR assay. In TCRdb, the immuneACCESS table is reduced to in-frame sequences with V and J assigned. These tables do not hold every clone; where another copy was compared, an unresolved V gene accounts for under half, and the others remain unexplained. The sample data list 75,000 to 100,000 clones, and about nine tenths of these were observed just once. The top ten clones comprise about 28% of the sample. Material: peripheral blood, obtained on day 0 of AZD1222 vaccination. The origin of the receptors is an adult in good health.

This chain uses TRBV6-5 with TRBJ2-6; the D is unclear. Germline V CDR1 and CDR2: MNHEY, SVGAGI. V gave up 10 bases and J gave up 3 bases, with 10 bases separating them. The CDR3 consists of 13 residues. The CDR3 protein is CATSSYGANVLTF. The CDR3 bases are TGTGCCACCTCGTCGTATGGGGCCAACGTCCTGACTTTC.

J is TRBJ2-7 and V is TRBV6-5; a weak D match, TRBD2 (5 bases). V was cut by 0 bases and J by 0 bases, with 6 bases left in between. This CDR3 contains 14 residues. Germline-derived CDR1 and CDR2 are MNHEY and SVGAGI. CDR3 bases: TGTGCCAGCAGTTACTCGGGAGACTCCTACGAGCAGTACTTC. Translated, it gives CASSYSGDSYEQYF.

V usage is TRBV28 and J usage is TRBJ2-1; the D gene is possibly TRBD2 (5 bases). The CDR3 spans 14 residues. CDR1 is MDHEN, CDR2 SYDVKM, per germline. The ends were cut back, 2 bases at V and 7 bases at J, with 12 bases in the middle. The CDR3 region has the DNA TGTGCCAGCAGTTTAGGCAGGCCGGGAAATGAGCAGTTCTTC. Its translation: CASSLGRPGNEQFF.

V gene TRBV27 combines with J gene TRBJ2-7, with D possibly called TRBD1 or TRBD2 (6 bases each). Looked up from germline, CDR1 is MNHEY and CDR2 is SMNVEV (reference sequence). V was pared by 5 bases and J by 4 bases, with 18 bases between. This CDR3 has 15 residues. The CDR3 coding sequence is TGTGCCAGCAGTCCCTGGTTGGGGGCGGGGTACGAGCAGTACTTC. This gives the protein CASSPWLGAGYEQYF.

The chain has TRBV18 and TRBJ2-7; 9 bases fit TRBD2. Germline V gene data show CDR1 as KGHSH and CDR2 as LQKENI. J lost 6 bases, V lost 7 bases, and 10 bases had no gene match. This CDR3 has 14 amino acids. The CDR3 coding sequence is TGTGCCAGCTACTCCGGGACTAGCCTCCGCGAGCAGTACTTC. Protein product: CASYSGTSLREQYF. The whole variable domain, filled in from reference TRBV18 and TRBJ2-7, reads NAGVMQNPRHLVRRRGQEARLRCSPMKGHSHVYWYRQLPEEGLKFMVYLQKENIIDESGMPKERFSAEFPKEGPSILRIQQVVRGDSAAYFCASYSGTSLREQYFGPGTRLTVT.

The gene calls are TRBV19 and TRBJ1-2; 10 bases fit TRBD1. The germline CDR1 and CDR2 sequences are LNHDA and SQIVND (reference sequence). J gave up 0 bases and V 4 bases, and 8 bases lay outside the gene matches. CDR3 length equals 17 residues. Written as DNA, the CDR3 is TGTGCCAGTAGTACGTCGGACAGGGGGGTCTCTAACTATGGCTACACCTTC. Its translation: CASSTSDRGVSNYGYTF.

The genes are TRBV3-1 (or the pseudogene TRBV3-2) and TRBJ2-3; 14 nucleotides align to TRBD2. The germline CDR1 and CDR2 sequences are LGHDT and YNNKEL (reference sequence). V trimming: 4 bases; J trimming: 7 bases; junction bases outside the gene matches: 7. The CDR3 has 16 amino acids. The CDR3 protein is CASSPPGLAGVNTQYF. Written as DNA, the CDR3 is TGTGCCAGCAGCCCCCCGGGACTAGCGGGAGTGAATACGCAGTATTTT.

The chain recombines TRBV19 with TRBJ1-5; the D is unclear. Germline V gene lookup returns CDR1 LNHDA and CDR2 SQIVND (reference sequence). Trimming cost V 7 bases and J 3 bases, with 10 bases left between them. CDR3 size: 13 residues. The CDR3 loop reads CASTSRFNQPQHF. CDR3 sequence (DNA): TGTGCCAGTACTTCCCGGTTCAATCAGCCCCAGCATTTT.

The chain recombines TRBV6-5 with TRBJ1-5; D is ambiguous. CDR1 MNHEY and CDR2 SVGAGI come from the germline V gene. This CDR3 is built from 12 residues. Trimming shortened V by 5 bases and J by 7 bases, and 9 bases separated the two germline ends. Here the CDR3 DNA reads TGTGCCAGCAGTCTTACAGCGCAGCCCCAGCATTTT. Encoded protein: CASSLTAQPQHF.

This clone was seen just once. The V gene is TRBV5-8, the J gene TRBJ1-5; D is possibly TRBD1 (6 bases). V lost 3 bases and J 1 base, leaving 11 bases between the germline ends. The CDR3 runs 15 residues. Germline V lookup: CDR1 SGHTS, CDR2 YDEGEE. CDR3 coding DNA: TGTGCCAGCAGCTCAGGGGAGGTGAGCAATCAGCCCCAGCATTTT. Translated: CASSSGEVSNQPQHF. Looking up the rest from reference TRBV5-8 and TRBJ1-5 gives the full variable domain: EAGVTQSPTHLIKTRGQQATLRCSPISGHTSVYWYQQALGLGLQFLLWYDEGEERNRGNFPPRFSGRQFPNYSSELNVNALELEDSALYLCASSSGEVSNQPQHFGDGTRLSIL.

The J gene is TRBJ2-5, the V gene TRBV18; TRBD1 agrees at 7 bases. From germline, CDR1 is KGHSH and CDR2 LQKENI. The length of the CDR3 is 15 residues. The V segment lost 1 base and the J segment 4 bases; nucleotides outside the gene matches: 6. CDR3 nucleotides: TGTGCCAGCTCACCACTACAGGGGCGGTCAGAGACCCAGTACTTC. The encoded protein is CASSPLQGRSETQYF.

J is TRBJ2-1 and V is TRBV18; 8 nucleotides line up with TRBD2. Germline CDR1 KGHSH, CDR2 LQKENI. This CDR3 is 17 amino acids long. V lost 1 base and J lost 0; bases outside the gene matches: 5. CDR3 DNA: TGTGCCAGCTCACCACTCTTGGCGGGAGGCTCCTACAATGAGCAGTTCTTC. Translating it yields CASSPLLAGGSYNEQFF.

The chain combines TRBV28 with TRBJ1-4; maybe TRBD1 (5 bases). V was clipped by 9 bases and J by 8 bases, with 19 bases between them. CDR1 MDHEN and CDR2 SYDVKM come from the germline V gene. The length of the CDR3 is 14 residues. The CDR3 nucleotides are TGTGCCAGTCGGGCCAGGGAGGGATTCGAAAAACTGTTTTTT. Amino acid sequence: CASRAREGFEKLFF.

CDR3 sequence (DNA): TGCGCCAGCAGCCAAGAGGGCAGGCCCTACGAGCAGTACTTC. Residues: CASSQEGRPYEQYF. The rearrangement uses TRBV4-1 and TRBJ2-7, with D hard to call. CDR1 is MGHRA and CDR2 is YSYEKL in the germline V gene. CDR3 size: 14 residues. V shed 0 bases and J shed 2 bases, with 8 bases lying between them.

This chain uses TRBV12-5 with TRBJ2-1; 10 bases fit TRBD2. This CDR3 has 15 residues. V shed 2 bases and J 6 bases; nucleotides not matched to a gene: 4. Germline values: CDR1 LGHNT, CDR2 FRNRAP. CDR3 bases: TGTGCTAGTGGTTTGTCCCCTAGCGGGAGCAATGAGCAGTTCTTC. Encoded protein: CASGLSPSGSNEQFF.